The clone carrying this T cell receptor beta chain has just a few counts. The antigen remains undetermined. This record comes from a study of cytomegalovirus exposure and HLA in healthy donors. Study findings and constraints: Accurate prediction of most subjects' HLA-A and HLA-B alleles from TCR beta sequences was reported. Presence/absence analysis assumed near-uniform sequencing depth across donors.

Healthy donors of bone marrow made up the group. With 60 Vbeta and 13 Jbeta primers, the PCR was carried out. Libraries were prepared by immunoSEQ multiplex PCR; TCRdb keeps only in-frame clonotypes and omits some of them. The sample holds roughly 180,000 clones; less than 90% are singletons and the top ten take 0.2% to 0.3%. This CDR3 region has 12 residues. Germline CDR1 MNHNS, CDR2 SASEGT. Unmatched junction bases numbered 2, after V lost 6 bases and J lost 3 bases. The chain employs TRBV6-1 and TRBJ2-7; TRBD1 matches at 7 bases. The source is a boy younger than 18 in good health and CMV-seronegative. The sequenced sample was PBMCs. This CDR3 is CASSNRGYEQYF. In nucleotides, the CDR3 is TGTGCCAGCAGCAACAGGGGCTACGAGCAGTACTTC.